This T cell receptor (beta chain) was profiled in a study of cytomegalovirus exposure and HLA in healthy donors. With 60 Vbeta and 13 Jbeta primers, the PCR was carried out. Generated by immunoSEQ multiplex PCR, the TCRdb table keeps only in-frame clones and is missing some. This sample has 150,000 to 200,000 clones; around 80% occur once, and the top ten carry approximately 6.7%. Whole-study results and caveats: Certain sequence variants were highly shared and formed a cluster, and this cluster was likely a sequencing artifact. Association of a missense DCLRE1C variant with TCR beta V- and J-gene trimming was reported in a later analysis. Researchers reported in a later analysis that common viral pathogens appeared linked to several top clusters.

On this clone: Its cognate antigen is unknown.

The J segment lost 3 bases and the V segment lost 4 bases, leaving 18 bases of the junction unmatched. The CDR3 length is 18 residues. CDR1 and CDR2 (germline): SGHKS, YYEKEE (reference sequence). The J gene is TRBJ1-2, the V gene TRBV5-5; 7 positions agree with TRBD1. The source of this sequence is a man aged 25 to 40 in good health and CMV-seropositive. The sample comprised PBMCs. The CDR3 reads CASSPGQAGFGVDYGYTF. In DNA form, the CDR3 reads TGTGCCAGCAGCCCCGGACAGGCGGGCTTTGGGGTGGACTATGGCTACACCTTC.